This T cell receptor beta chain stems from a study of identical twins. The study, taken as a whole, reports: There is a chance that invariant MAIT and iNKT cells partially muddied zero-insertion analyses. Out-of-frame alpha sequences shared between twins exhibited an excess of low generation probability. The authors drew conclusions from cross-sectional statistical analysis rather than following the same donors.

The V and J ends lost 8 bases and 8 bases respectively, with 25 bases between them. Germline V CDR1 and CDR2: MNHEY, SMNVEV (reference sequence). The CDR3 runs to 16 residues. In TCRdb, the 5' RACE reads were re-called with MiXCR into one record per CDR3 protein. The data contain roughly 710,000 distinct CDR3 sequences, less than 7% of them singletons. This clonotype appeared many times. Its antigen is undetermined. J is TRBJ2-1 and V is TRBV27; D tentatively reads TRBD1 or TRBD2 (5 bases each). Sequencing input: naive T cells sorted from blood. This sequence was found in a man younger than 30 in good health. The CDR3 region has the DNA TGTGCCAGCTTTCCCCAGGGACCCCTCGAGTTGGATGAGCAGTTCTTC. The encoded protein is CASFPQGPLELDEQFF.